The sequence of this T cell receptor beta chain was determined in a study of glioma-infiltrating T cells. Across the whole study: Glioblastomas were WHO grade IV, sampled at first diagnosis; low-grade were grade II. Blood libraries targeted roughly 4.5- to 11-fold coverage of about a million T cells. Study-level points and caveats: Above-expected tissue-blood divergence occurred in all gliomas, most in low-grade ones.

Concerning this clonotype: Its specificity is unknown. The junction differs from germline at one of its ends, possibly a read error.

TCR alpha and beta CDR3 regions were amplified from RNA using iRepertoire nested multiplex PCR. Via MiXCR, TCRdb re-called the multiplex PCR reads, giving one row per CDR3 protein. Altogether 300,000 to 400,000 distinct CDR3 sequences are present, around 38% being singletons, with the ten largest covering 12%. This CDR3 region has 12 residues. The germline gives CDR1 MNHNS, CDR2 SASEGT. V is TRBV6-1 and J is TRBJ2-1, with D perhaps being TRBD1 or TRBD2 (5 bases each). The sample comprised glioma tissue, nonneoplastic brain tissue, or PBMCs (not recorded which). The sequence was obtained from a human donor with low-grade glioma or glioblastoma, undergoing nonglioma brain surgery, or in good health (not recorded which). The CDR3 here is CASMAGANEQFF. CDR3 nucleotides: TGTGCCAGCATGGCCGGGGCCAATGAGCAATTCTTC.